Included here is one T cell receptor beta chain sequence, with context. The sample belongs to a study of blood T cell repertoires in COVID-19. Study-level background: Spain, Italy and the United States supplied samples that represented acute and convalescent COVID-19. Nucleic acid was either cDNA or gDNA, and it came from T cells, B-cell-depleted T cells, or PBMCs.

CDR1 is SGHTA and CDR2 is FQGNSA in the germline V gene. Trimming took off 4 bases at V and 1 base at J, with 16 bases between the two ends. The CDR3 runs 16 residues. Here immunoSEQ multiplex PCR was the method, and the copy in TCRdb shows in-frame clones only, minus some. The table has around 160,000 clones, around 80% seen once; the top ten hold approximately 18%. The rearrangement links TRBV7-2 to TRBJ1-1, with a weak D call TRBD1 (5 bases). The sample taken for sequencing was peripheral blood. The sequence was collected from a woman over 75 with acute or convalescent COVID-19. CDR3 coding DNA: TGTGCCAGCAGCTCAACTGGTGGGGGGGGGAACACTGAAGCTTTCTTT. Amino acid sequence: CASSSTGGGGNTEAFF.